Sequencing of this T cell receptor beta chain was carried out in a study of shared clonotypes between healthy human individuals. General study points: Across subsets, estimated richness was generally greater for naive than for memory populations.

V was clipped by 3 bases and J by 1 base; unmatched bases: 0. Looked up from germline, CDR1 is SGHAT and CDR2 is FQNNGV. CDR3 length: 14 amino acids. Execution of the assay was at deep level. Repertoires were generated with immunoSEQ multiplex PCR, while TCRdb's copy carries only in-frame clones and drops some. The sample has about 1.5 million clones; roughly 96% are singletons. Concerning this clone: Its antigen is undetermined. In the same sample, other DNA sequences code for this CDR3.

The TCR sequence derives from a man between 25 and 39 years old in good health. This rearrangement joins TRBV11-2 to TRBJ2-1; 7 bases are shared with TRBD2. Sequencing was done on a sample of naive CD4+ T cells sorted from blood. Described subset: CD45RA+ positively selected. CDR3 DNA sequence: TGTGCCAGCAGCTTGGGGGGGTCCTACAATGAGCAGTTCTTC. Translating it yields CASSLGGSYNEQFF.